The sequence of this T cell receptor (beta chain) was determined in a study of blood T cell repertoires in COVID-19. Looking at the study overall: Acute-phase and convalescent COVID-19 samples originated in the United States, Italy and Spain. T cells, B-cell-depleted T cells, or PBMCs supplied cDNA or gDNA.

This clone has only a few counts. Authors' data handling: It was from reference gene primer amplification that nucleated cell counts were estimated. Method: immunoSEQ multiplex PCR; TCRdb's copy keeps in-frame clones and lacks some. D and trimming come from the DNA, and the V and J calls and clone size come from that table. This table holds 150,000 to 200,000 clones, around 80% found once. Trimming left V 5 bases short and J 8 bases short, with 22 bases between. This CDR3 has 16 amino acids. Looked up from germline, CDR1 is SEHNR and CDR2 is FQNEAQ (reference sequence). The chain links TRBV7-9 to TRBJ1-5; D possibly corresponds to TRBD1 (5 bases). Material: peripheral blood. The TCR comes from a woman in her 70s who had recovered from COVID-19. The CDR3 is CASSPGTGGRLEPQHF. The CDR3 bases are TGTGCCAGCAGCCCCGGGACGGGGGGTCGTTTGGAGCCCCAGCATTTT. Combining the CDR3 with reference TRBV7-9 and TRBJ1-5 gives the whole variable domain DTGVSQNPRHKITKRGQNVTFRCDPISEHNRLYWYRQTLGQGPEFLTYFQNEAQLEKSRLLSDRFSAERPKGSFSTLEIQRTEQGDSAMYLCASSPGTGGRLEPQHFGDGTRLSIL.